This T cell receptor (beta chain) was recovered during a study of T cell repertoires in cytomegalovirus infection. Study as a whole: Carrying CMV and the relevant HLA type showed in public TCR beta signatures.

This clonotype was seen ten or more times. The antigen remains unidentified. TCRdb re-analysed the reads in MiXCR, keeping a single row per CDR3 protein. Here the sample spans roughly 640,000 distinct CDR3 sequences, less than 25% being singletons. Points from the study as a whole: In two of eight donors, the top clonotype was HLA-C-restricted CMV-specific.

V lost 4 bases and J lost 5, with 11 bases in between. The CDR3 spans 14 residues. Germline V gene data show CDR1 as SGHTA and CDR2 as FQGTGA. The chain links TRBV7-3 to TRBJ2-2; D is possibly TRBD1 or TRBD2 (5 bases each). The sequence was obtained from a human donor in good health (CMV status not recorded). Some clones in this sample may be carry-over from other donors' samples. Sequencing used CD8+ T cells from PBMCs. In DNA, the CDR3 is TGTGCCAGCAGCTCGTCTGGGGGAACCGGGGAGCTGTTTTTT. Protein product: CASSSSGGTGELFF.